This is a list of T cell receptor beta chains from one sample in a study of T cells after yellow fever vaccination. TCRdb recomputed calls from the 5' RACE reads with MiXCR, one row per CDR3 protein. The sample contains about 360,000 distinct CDR3 sequences, about 6% of which appear only once. The sample consisted of PBMCs, taken 5 days after the yellow fever booster vaccination. These receptors were collected from a man aged 25 to 40 who received the YFV17D yellow fever vaccine. The CDR3 runs from the conserved cysteine through the conserved F or W. The order of the fields is D gene, clone size, J gene, V gene, CDR3 protein, CDR3 DNA. A D gene is named only where the DNA matches it firmly. The size entry is marked missing in some rows and otherwise reads once, few, many or a size class.

TRBD2 NA TRBJ2-2 TRBV19 CASTSGGIRAGELFF TGTGCCAGTACTAGCGGGGGAATTCGGGCCGGGGAGCTGTTTTTT
TRBD2 few TRBJ2-3 TRBV6-2/TRBV6-3 CASRLAGALDTQYF TGTGCCAGCAGACTAGCGGGAGCCCTCGATACGCAGTATTTT
NA many TRBJ2-3 TRBV12-3/TRBV12-4 CASSPRATSGDTQYF TGTGCCAGCAGTCCCCGAGCGACAAGCGGAGATACGCAGTATTTT
NA many TRBJ2-5 TRBV3-1 CASTLGGQETQYF TGTGCCAGCACCCTTGGTGGTCAAGAGACCCAGTACTTC
NA many TRBJ2-7 TRBV19 CASSSGTGAFEQYF TGTGCCAGTAGTTCCGGGACGGGGGCTTTTGAGCAGTACTTC
NA many TRBJ2-3 TRBV6-2/TRBV6-3 CASSYPDTQYF TGTGCCAGCAGTTACCCAGATACGCAGTATTTT
NA NA TRBJ1-1 TRBV5-1 CASSLDVTSNTEAFF TGCGCCAGCAGCTTGGATGTCACCTCGAACACTGAAGCTTTCTTT
NA many TRBJ2-3 TRBV7-2 CASSFPPPRDTQYF TGTGCCAGCAGCTTCCCCCCCCCTCGGGATACGCAGTATTTT
NA NA TRBJ2-7 TRBV7-9 CASSLGGRTEQYF TGTGCCAGCAGCTTAGGCGGAAGAACCGAGCAGTACTTC
NA few TRBJ2-3 TRBV7-2 CASDFSTDTQYF TGTGCCAGCGACTTTTCCACAGATACGCAGTATTTT
NA many TRBJ1-3 TRBV7-9 CASSSMGSGNTIYF TGTGCCAGCAGCTCAATGGGGTCTGGAAACACCATATATTTT
NA few TRBJ2-5 TRBV5-4 CASSFGNSQETQYF TGTGCCAGCAGCTTCGGGAACAGCCAAGAGACCCAGTACTTC
TRBD2 many TRBJ2-1 TRBV3-1 CASSQAAGAEQFF TGTGCCAGCAGCCAGGCTGCGGGAGCTGAGCAGTTCTTC
TRBD2 many TRBJ2-7 TRBV29-1 CSVGTSGVYEQYF TGCAGCGTGGGGACTAGCGGCGTTTACGAGCAGTACTTC
TRBD2 NA TRBJ2-7 TRBV12-3/TRBV12-4 CASSPPGGQEQYF TGTGCCAGCAGCCCCCCGGGGGGGCAGGAGCAGTACTTC
NA few TRBJ1-3 TRBV10-3 CAICETDLNTIYF TGTGCCATCTGTGAGACAGACTTAAACACCATATATTTT
NA NA TRBJ2-7 TRBV10-3 CAISERGDEQYF TGTGCCATCAGTGAGCGCGGGGACGAGCAGTACTTC
NA NA TRBJ2-6 TRBV6-1 CASSPAKTGANVLTF TGTGCCAGCAGCCCTGCGAAAACTGGGGCCAACGTCCTGACTTTC
NA NA TRBJ2-3 TRBV29-1 CSVSWGALTDTQYF TGCAGCGTTTCCTGGGGGGCCTTAACAGATACGCAGTATTTT
TRBD1 many TRBJ2-7 TRBV6-1 CASRKGAGTGNGYEQYF TGTGCCAGCAGAAAAGGCGCCGGGACAGGGAATGGTTACGAGCAGTACTTC
NA NA TRBJ2-7 TRBV7-2 CASSLDHRTYSYEQYF TGTGCCAGCAGCTTAGATCACAGGACATACTCCTACGAGCAGTACTTC
NA many TRBJ1-5 TRBV12-3/TRBV12-4 CASTLGTNQPQHF TGTGCCAGCACCCTAGGCACAAATCAGCCCCAGCATTTT
NA NA TRBJ2-7 TRBV27 CASGTPEQYF TGTGCCAGCGGGACACCAGAGCAGTACTTC
NA many TRBJ2-5 TRBV5-1 CASSLDETQYF TGTGCCAGCAGTTTAGACGAGACCCAGTACTTC
NA few TRBJ2-7 TRBV21-1 CATRDLEGPYEQYF TGTGCCACCAGGGATCTTGAGGGGCCCTACGAGCAGTACTTC
TRBD2 NA TRBJ2-7 TRBV18 CASSPGTSGRAGEQYF TGTGCCAGCTCACCTGGGACTAGCGGGAGGGCCGGCGAGCAGTACTTC
NA few TRBJ1-1 TRBV19 CASSMVRQSPKAFF TGTGCCAGTAGTATGGTCCGACAGTCGCCTAAAGCTTTCTTT
NA few TRBJ2-7 TRBV7-2 CASLPGSYEQYF TGTGCCAGCCTTCCGGGCTCCTACGAGCAGTACTTC
TRBD2 few TRBJ2-1 TRBV6-5 CASTLSGREQFF TGTGCCAGCACCCTTAGCGGGAGGGAGCAGTTCTTC
NA many TRBJ2-7 TRBV20-1 CSARDLSGPGYYEQYF TGCAGTGCTAGAGATCTCTCGGGACCGGGATACTACGAGCAGTACTTC
NA many TRBJ2-3 TRBV5-1 CASSLNGQTDTQYF TGCGCCAGCAGCTTGAACGGTCAGACAGATACGCAGTATTTT
NA NA TRBJ2-3 TRBV9 CASSVGQGPTDTQYF TGTGCCAGCAGCGTAGGCCAGGGTCCCACAGATACGCAGTATTTT
TRBD1 few TRBJ1-1 TRBV10-3 CAISQGANTEAFF TGTGCCATCAGTCAGGGGGCGAACACTGAAGCTTTCTTT
NA few TRBJ2-2 TRBV5-1 CASGTPGGTGELFF TGCGCCAGCGGGACCCCCGGTGGCACCGGGGAGCTGTTTTTT
NA NA TRBJ1-1 TRBV12-3/TRBV12-4 CASSLASSGHREAFF TGTGCCAGCAGTTTAGCGTCAAGCGGACATCGTGAAGCTTTCTTT
TRBD2 NA TRBJ2-2 TRBV4-1 CASSQGSSGSANTGELFF TGCGCCAGCAGCCAAGGATCTAGCGGGAGCGCGAACACCGGGGAGCTGTTTTTT
TRBD2 few TRBJ2-7 TRBV20-1 CSASGTSGSVGYEQYF TGCAGTGCCAGCGGGACTAGCGGGAGTGTAGGCTACGAGCAGTACTTC
NA many TRBJ1-5 TRBV5-6 CASSLLGGRIFSNQPQHF TGTGCCAGCAGCCTCCTCGGGGGGCGTATATTTAGCAATCAGCCCCAGCATTTT
NA few TRBJ1-2 TRBV6-2/TRBV6-3 CASRTEQNNYGYTF TGTGCCAGCCGAACGGAACAGAACAACTATGGCTACACCTTC
TRBD2 many TRBJ2-1 TRBV12-3/TRBV12-4 CASSGALRDYSYNEQFF TGTGCCAGCAGTGGGGCTTTGAGGGACTATTCATACAATGAGCAGTTCTTC
NA few TRBJ2-3 TRBV19 CASSETGSTDTQYF TGTGCCAGTAGTGAAACGGGGAGCACAGATACGCAGTATTTT
TRBD2 many TRBJ2-3 TRBV20-1 CSARQGLASRTQYF TGCAGTGCTAGACAGGGACTAGCGTCCAGGACGCAGTATTTT
NA NA TRBJ1-1 TRBV20-1 CSARVPGSRTEAFF TGCAGTGCTAGAGTGCCTGGGTCTCGGACTGAAGCTTTCTTT
TRBD2 NA TRBJ2-3 TRBV15 CATSRDRGSITDTQYF TGTGCCACCAGCAGAGACCGCGGGAGTATAACAGATACGCAGTATTTT
TRBD2 NA TRBJ2-3 TRBV29-1 CSADGGLVGRSTDTQYF TGCAGCGCCGACGGGGGACTAGTGGGACGAAGCACAGATACGCAGTATTTT
TRBD1 many TRBJ1-1 TRBV5-1 CASSIGQGGTEAFF TGCGCCAGCAGCATCGGACAGGGGGGCACTGAAGCTTTCTTT
NA few TRBJ1-2 TRBV6-1 CASIGQGGYGYTF TGTGCCAGCATAGGCCAGGGCGGCTATGGCTACACCTTC
NA few TRBJ2-2 TRBV9 CASSGRQPTGELFF TGTGCCAGCAGCGGCCGACAACCCACCGGGGAGCTGTTTTTT
TRBD2 NA TRBJ2-3 TRBV4-3 CASSRLPGLAGLGGQYF TGCGCCAGCAGCCGCCTCCCGGGACTAGCGGGTCTAGGGGGGCAGTATTTT
NA few TRBJ1-1 TRBV7-9 CASRHYPRGTNTEAFF TGTGCCAGCAGACACTACCCAAGGGGAACGAACACTGAAGCTTTCTTT
NA few TRBJ1-4 TRBV7-6 CASSLGGGLGEKLFF TGTGCCAGCAGCTTAGGCGGGGGGCTTGGTGAAAAACTGTTTTTT
TRBD2 NA TRBJ2-1 TRBV20-1 CSASSLAGSSYNEQFF TGCAGTGCTAGCAGCCTAGCGGGAAGCTCCTACAATGAGCAGTTCTTC
NA NA TRBJ2-2 TRBV6-1 CASSQGSTNLGELFF TGTGCCAGCAGCCAAGGATCCACGAACCTCGGGGAGCTGTTTTTT
NA many TRBJ2-7 TRBV5-1 CASSPDGGATYEQYF TGCGCCAGCAGCCCTGATGGGGGGGCCACCTACGAGCAGTACTTC
NA many TRBJ2-1 TRBV7-6 CASSSPRQRRQFF TGTGCCAGCAGCTCTCCTAGACAAAGGCGGCAGTTCTTC
NA NA TRBJ2-3 TRBV12-3/TRBV12-4 CASRRVQGLTDTQYF TGTGCCAGCAGACGCGTTCAGGGTCTCACAGATACGCAGTATTTT
TRBD1 NA TRBJ1-3 TRBV6-1 CASSEGDRGNTIYF TGTGCCAGCAGTGAAGGGGACAGAGGAAACACCATATATTTT